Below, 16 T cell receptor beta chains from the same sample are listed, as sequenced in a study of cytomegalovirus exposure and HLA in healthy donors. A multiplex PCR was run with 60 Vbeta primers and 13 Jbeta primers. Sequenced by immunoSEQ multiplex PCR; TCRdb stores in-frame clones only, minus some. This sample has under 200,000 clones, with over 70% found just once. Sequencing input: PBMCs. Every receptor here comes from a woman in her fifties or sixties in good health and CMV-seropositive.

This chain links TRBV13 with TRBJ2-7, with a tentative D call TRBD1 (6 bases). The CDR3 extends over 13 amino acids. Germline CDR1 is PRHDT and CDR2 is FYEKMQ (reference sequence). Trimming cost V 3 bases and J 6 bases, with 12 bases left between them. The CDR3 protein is CASSFAQGSEQYF. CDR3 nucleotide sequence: TGTGCCAGCAGCTTTGCTCAGGGGAGCGAGCAGTACTTC.

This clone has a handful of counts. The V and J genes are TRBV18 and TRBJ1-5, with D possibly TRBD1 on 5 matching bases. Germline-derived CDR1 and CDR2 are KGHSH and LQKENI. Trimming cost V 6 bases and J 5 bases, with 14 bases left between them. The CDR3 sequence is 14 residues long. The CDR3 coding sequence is TGTGCCAGCTCGCAGGAGGGGACGGATCAGCCCCAGCATTTT. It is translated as CASSQEGTDQPQHF.

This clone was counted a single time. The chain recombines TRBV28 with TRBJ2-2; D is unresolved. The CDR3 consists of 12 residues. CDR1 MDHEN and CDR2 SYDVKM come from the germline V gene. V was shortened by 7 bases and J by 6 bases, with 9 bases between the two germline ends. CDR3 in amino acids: CASTPRSGELFF. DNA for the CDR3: TGTGCCAGCACCCCGCGTTCCGGGGAGCTGTTTTTT.

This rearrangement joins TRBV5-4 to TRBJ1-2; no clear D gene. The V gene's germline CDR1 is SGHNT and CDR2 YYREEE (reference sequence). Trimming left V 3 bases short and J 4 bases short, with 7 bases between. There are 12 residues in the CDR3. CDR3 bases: TGTGCCAGCAGCTGGCCCTCCTATGGCTACACCTTC. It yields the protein CASSWPSYGYTF.

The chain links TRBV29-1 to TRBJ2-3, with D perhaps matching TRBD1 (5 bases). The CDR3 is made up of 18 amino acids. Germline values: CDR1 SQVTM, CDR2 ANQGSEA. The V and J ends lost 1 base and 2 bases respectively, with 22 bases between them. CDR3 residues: CSVEGPDLGPSSTDTQYF. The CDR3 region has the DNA TGCAGCGTTGAAGGTCCCGACCTGGGGCCTTCTTCCACAGATACGCAGTATTTT.

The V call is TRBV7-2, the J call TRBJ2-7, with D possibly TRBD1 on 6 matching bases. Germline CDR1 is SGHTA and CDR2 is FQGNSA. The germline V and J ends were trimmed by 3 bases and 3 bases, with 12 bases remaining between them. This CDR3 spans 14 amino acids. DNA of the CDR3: TGTGCCAGCAGCTTGCCAGGGGTCCTCTACGAGCAGTACTTC. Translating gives CASSLPGVLYEQYF.

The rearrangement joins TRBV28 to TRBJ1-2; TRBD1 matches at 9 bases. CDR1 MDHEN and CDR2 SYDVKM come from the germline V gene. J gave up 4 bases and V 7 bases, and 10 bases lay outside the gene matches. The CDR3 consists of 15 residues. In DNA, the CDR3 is TGTGCCAGCACCTTACCTACAGGGGGCGCCTATGGCTACACCTTC. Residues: CASTLPTGGAYGYTF.

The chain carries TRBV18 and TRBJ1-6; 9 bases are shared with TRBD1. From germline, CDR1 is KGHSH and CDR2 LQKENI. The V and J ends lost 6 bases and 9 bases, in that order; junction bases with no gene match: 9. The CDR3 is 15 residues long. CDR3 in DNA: TGTGCCAGCTCTCTGTCCGGGACAGGGACTTCACCCCTCCACTTT. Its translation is CASSLSGTGTSPLHF.

CDR3 in amino acids: CASRPGQANNEQFF. The CDR3 DNA follows: TGTGCCAGCAGGCCGGGACAGGCTAACAATGAGCAGTTCTTC. This sequence joins TRBV28 and TRBJ2-1; TRBD1 agrees at 8 bases. The ends lost 6 bases at V and 5 bases at J; junction bases unmatched: 6. The CDR3 spans 14 residues. In germline, CDR1 is MDHEN, CDR2 SYDVKM.

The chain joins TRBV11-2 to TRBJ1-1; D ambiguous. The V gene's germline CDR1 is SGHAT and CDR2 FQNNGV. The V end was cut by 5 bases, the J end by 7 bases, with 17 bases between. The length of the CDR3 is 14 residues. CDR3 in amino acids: CASSPSLYYGEAFF. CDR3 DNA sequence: TGTGCCAGCAGCCCCTCCTTATATTACGGTGAAGCTTTCTTT.

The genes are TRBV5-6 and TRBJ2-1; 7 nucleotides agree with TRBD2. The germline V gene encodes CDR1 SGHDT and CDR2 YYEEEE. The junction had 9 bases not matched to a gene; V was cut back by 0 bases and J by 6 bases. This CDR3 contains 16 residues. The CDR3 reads CASSLATSEGGNEQFF. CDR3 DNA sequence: TGTGCCAGCAGCTTGGCCACTAGCGAGGGTGGCAATGAGCAGTTCTTC.

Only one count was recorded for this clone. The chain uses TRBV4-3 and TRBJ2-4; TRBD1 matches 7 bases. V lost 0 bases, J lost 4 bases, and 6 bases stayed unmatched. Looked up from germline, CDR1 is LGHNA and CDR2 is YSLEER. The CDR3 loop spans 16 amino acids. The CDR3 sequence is CASSQDSGTAKNIQYF. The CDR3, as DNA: TGCGCCAGCAGCCAAGATTCCGGGACAGCAAAAAACATTCAGTACTTC.

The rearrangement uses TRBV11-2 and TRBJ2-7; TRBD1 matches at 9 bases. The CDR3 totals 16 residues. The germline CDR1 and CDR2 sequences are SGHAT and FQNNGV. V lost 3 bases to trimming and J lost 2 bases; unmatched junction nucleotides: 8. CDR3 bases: TGTGCCAGCAGCTTGACCGGGACAGGGTTCGCCTACGAGCAGTACTTC. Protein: CASSLTGTGFAYEQYF.

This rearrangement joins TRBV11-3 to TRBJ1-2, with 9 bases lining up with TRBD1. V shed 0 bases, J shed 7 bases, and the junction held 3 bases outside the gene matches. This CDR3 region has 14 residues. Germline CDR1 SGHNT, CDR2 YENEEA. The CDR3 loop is CASSLEDRGSGYTF. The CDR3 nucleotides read TGTGCCAGCAGCTTAGAGGACAGGGGATCTGGCTACACCTTC.

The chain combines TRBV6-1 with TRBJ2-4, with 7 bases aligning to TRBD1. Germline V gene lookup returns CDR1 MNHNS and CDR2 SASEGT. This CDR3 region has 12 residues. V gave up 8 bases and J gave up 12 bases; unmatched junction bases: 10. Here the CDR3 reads CASLPRQGSQYF. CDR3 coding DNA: TGTGCCAGCTTGCCTCGACAGGGCAGTCAGTACTTC.

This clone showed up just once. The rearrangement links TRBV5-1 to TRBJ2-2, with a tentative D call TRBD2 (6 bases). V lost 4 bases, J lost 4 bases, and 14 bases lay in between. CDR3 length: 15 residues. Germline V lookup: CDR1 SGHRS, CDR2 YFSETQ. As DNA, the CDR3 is TGCGCCAGCAGCCCAACCCCGGGACTCACCGGGGAGCTGTTTTTT. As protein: CASSPTPGLTGELFF.